This T cell receptor (beta chain) was identified in a study of T cells in Graves' hyperthyroidism and ophthalmopathy. At the level of the study: It was at initial diagnosis, before any treatment, that peripheral blood was collected.

Amplified TCR beta CDR3 regions derived from RNA transcripts. The study used the HTBI primer set for a first-round RT-PCR of the TCR CDR3. TCRdb re-called the multiplex PCR reads with MiXCR, one entry per CDR3 protein. The sample records some 350,000 distinct CDR3 sequences, approximately 20% being singletons. V was trimmed by 4 bases and J by 1 base, leaving 11 bases between them. This CDR3 spans 15 amino acids. Germline assignment: CDR1 SGHRS and CDR2 YFSETQ. The sample taken for sequencing was blood. The V and J genes are TRBV5-1 and TRBJ2-2; D is unresolved. This sequence originates from a woman aged 18-29 years with Graves' hyperthyroidism. The CDR3 loop reads CASSTGPVNTGELFF. As DNA, the CDR3 is TGCGCCAGCAGCACTGGACCCGTGAACACCGGGGAGCTGTTTTTT.